The clone carrying this T cell receptor (beta chain) was recorded a few times. The antigen remains unidentified. TCRdb re-analysed the RT-PCR reads in MiXCR, keeping a single row per CDR3 protein. The table includes a few hundred thousand distinct CDR3 sequences, roughly 9.8% detected once. The data were obtained in a study of response to subunit inactivated influenza vaccine. General observations from the study: New T cells are recruited in small numbers by each seasonal influenza vaccination, according to the authors' suggestion.

This CDR3 region has 12 residues. CDR1 is SQVTM, CDR2 ANQGSEA, per germline. The sequenced sample was PBMCs from blood, obtained roughly 47 days after vaccination. The sequence was collected from a man in his fifties or sixties who received an inactivated influenza vaccine. The genes are TRBV29-1 and TRBJ1-4; D is possibly TRBD1 (5 bases). DNA of the CDR3: TGCGGGACCAGGGAGAGTGGTGAAAAACTGTTTTTT. Its protein product is CGTRESGEKLFF.